These 27 T cell receptor beta chains came from one sample sequenced in a study of T cells in localized non-small cell lung cancer. Method: immunoSEQ multiplex PCR; TCRdb's copy keeps in-frame clones and lacks some. The sample holds more than 750 clones, less than 25% seen once. The input for sequencing was lung tumor tissue, taken before any cancer treatment. These receptors all come from a woman aged 40 to 75 with stage I squamous cell lung carcinoma.

This clone was seen a few times. This sequence joins TRBV5-1 and TRBJ1-4; 8 bases map to TRBD1. With 4 bases clipped from V and 6 bases from J, the junction kept 8 bases outside the gene matches. The CDR3 contains 15 residues. In germline, CDR1 is SGHRS, CDR2 YFSETQ. The CDR3 reads CASSPRTGRDEKLFF. The CDR3 DNA sequence: TGCGCCAGCAGCCCCCGGACAGGGCGGGATGAAAAACTGTTTTTT.

V gene TRBV9 combines with J gene TRBJ2-1; the match to TRBD2 covers 8 bases. The CDR3 length is 13 residues. V trimming: 5 bases; J trimming: 6 bases; junction bases outside the gene matches: 4. Germline V lookup: CDR1 SGDLS, CDR2 YYNGEE. The CDR3, as DNA: TGTGCCAGCAGAAGCGGGAGCAGCAATGAGCAGTTCTTC. It codes for CASRSGSSNEQFF. The full variable domain, with the rest looked up from reference TRBV9 and TRBJ2-1, is DSGVTQTPKHLITATGQRVTLRCSPRSGDLSVYWYQQSLDQGLQFLIQYYNGEERAKGNILERFSAQQFPDLHSELNLSSLELGDSALYFCASRSGSSNEQFFGPGTRLTVL.

This clone occurred a few times. This rearrangement joins TRBV6-8 to TRBJ1-5, with D possibly being TRBD1 (5 bases). CDR1 is MNHGY, CDR2 SAAAGT, per germline. The CDR3 sequence is 17 residues long. V gave up 5 bases and J gave up 5 bases, with 22 bases separating them. CDR3 bases: TGTGCCAGCAGTGGTCAGGCTACCGACGGGGGGTATCAGCCCCAGCATTTT. As protein: CASSGQATDGGYQPQHF.

This clone turned up a few times. CDR3: CASSSTDTGELFF. The CDR3, as DNA: TGTGCCAGCAGTTCAACAGACACCGGGGAGCTGTTTTTT. This chain uses TRBV6-8 with TRBJ2-2, with D unresolved. The V gene's germline CDR1 is MNHGY and CDR2 SAAAGT. Trimming cost V 4 bases and J 3 bases, with 6 bases left between them. The CDR3 is 13 amino acids.

This clone is large (0.1 to 1%) within its sample. The chain couples TRBV6-8 to TRBJ1-1; 8 bases agree with TRBD1. J lost 3 bases, V lost 6 bases, and 15 bases had no gene match. The CDR3 consists of 17 residues. In germline, CDR1 is MNHGY, CDR2 SAAAGT. The DNA for the CDR3 is TGTGCCAGCAGGACTTATGGGACAGGCGCCGAGTACACTGAAGCTTTCTTT. As protein: CASRTYGTGAEYTEAFF.

The V and J genes are TRBV6-8 and TRBJ2-7, with D possibly TRBD2 on 6 matching bases. Germline V CDR1 and CDR2: MNHGY, SAAAGT. The CDR3 has 13 residues. V lost 7 bases to trimming and J lost 2 bases, with 12 bases between them. For the CDR3, the DNA is TGTGCCAGCAAAGATAGCGGTCCCTACGAGCAGTACTTC. Translated, it gives CASKDSGPYEQYF.

This chain uses TRBV30 with TRBJ2-5; 7 bases match TRBD1. CDR1 and CDR2 (germline): GTSNPN, SVGIG (reference sequence). J was trimmed by 7 bases and V by 5 bases; bases with no gene match: 10. The CDR3 runs to 13 residues. The CDR3 is CAWAAHRQGTQYF. CDR3 nucleotide sequence: TGTGCCTGGGCGGCACACCGACAGGGGACCCAGTACTTC.

By sample fraction, this clone is large. The rearrangement joins TRBV11-3 to TRBJ2-2; 7 positions match TRBD2. Unmatched junction bases numbered 11, after V lost 4 bases and J lost 6 bases. The CDR3 loop spans 16 amino acids. Per germline, CDR1 SGHNT and CDR2 YENEEA. As DNA, the CDR3 is TGTGCCAGCAGCTCGGGAGGAAAGTCTAGGTCCGGGGAGCTGTTTTTT. It codes for CASSSGGKSRSGELFF.

J is TRBJ2-1 and V is TRBV15; the D gene is possibly TRBD2 (6 bases). This CDR3 contains 15 residues. Looked up from germline, CDR1 is LNHNV and CDR2 is YYDKDF (reference sequence). V was shortened by 5 bases and J by 5 bases, with 16 bases between the two germline ends. The CDR3 region has the DNA TGTGCCACCAGCCTAACTAAGGACTACGACAATGAGCAGTTCTTC. It translates to CATSLTKDYDNEQFF.

In this sample, this clone is medium-sized. The gene calls are TRBV11-3 and TRBJ2-5; D unclear. Per germline, CDR1 SGHNT and CDR2 YENEEA. The CDR3 spans 15 residues. Deletions cut 3 bases from V and 2 bases from J, with 13 bases between. The chain's CDR3 is CASSFGPTGQETQYF. DNA for the CDR3: TGTGCCAGCAGCTTTGGCCCGACTGGGCAAGAGACCCAGTACTTC.

The chain joins TRBV6-8 to TRBJ2-1, with no clear D. Germline V CDR1 and CDR2: MNHGY, SAAAGT. The CDR3 is 15 residues long. V shed 0 bases and J shed 6 bases, with 12 bases lying between them. The CDR3 spells CASSYSMNPGNEQFF. The CDR3 DNA reads as TGTGCCAGCAGTTACTCGATGAACCCTGGCAATGAGCAGTTCTTC.

The J gene is TRBJ2-4, the V gene TRBV29-1; D perhaps matches TRBD2 (6 bases). The V end was cut by 4 bases, the J end by 1 base, with 14 bases between. Germline CDR1 is SQVTM and CDR2 is ANQGSEA. The CDR3 runs to 15 residues. CDR3 sequence reads: CSVVGGAFAKNIQYF. For the CDR3, the DNA is TGCAGCGTTGTAGGAGGGGCATTCGCCAAAAACATTCAGTACTTC. The complete variable domain, with remaining parts taken from reference TRBV29-1 and TRBJ2-4, reads SAVISQKPSRDICQRGTSLTIQCQVDSQVTMMFWYRQQPGQSLTLIATANQGSEATYESGFVIDKFPISRPNLTFSTLTVSNMSPEDSSIYLCSVVGGAFAKNIQYFGAGTRLSVL.

This clone turned up a few times. This chain links TRBV19 with TRBJ1-5; D unclear. This CDR3 has 12 residues. CDR1 LNHDA and CDR2 SQIVND come from the germline V gene (reference sequence). Deletions cut 3 bases from V and 3 bases from J, with 3 bases between. CDR3 bases: TGTGCCAGTAGTATCCTCAATCAGCCCCAGCATTTT. Protein sequence: CASSILNQPQHF.

By frequency in the sample, this clone is medium-sized (0.01 to 0.1%). This sequence joins TRBV9 and TRBJ2-2; 9 nucleotides line up with TRBD1. The germline V gene encodes CDR1 SGDLS and CDR2 YYNGEE. The V and J ends lost 6 bases and 2 bases, in that order; junction bases with no gene match: 8. The CDR3 has 16 residues. The CDR3: CASTSRDRVNTGELFF. The CDR3 DNA is TGTGCCAGCACCTCTCGGGACAGGGTTAACACCGGGGAGCTGTTTTTT.

This clone was seen more than once but under ten times. This chain connects TRBV28 to TRBJ1-4; 9 positions match TRBD1. The CDR3 length is 19 residues. V shed 3 bases, J shed 3 bases, and the junction held 14 bases outside the gene matches. Germline CDR1 reads MDHEN; CDR2 reads SYDVKM. As DNA, the CDR3 is TGTGCCAGCAGTTTTGTACCGGGACAGGGTACTGAGTCTAATGAAAAACTGTTTTTT. It specifies CASSFVPGQGTESNEKLFF.

The gene calls are TRBV25-1 and TRBJ2-7, with 11 positions matching TRBD1. V lost 4 bases and J lost 5; bases outside the gene matches: 7. The CDR3 is made up of 15 amino acids. CDR1 is MGHDK, CDR2 SYGVNS, per germline. DNA of the CDR3: TGTGCCAGCAGTGTACCGGGACAGGGGGACCACGAGCAGTACTTC. Its protein is CASSVPGQGDHEQYF.

CDR3 in amino acids: CASSPSQERGEKLFF. Written as DNA, the CDR3 is TGTGCCAGCTCACCATCTCAAGAGAGGGGTGAAAAACTGTTTTTT. The gene calls are TRBV18 and TRBJ1-4; a possible D gene is TRBD1 (5 bases). The CDR3 covers 15 residues. Deletions cut 2 bases from V and 7 bases from J, with 14 bases between. Per germline, CDR1 KGHSH and CDR2 LQKENI.

This clone showed up just a few times. Here the CDR3 DNA reads TGTGCCAGCAGTGAGACAGGTCATAGCAATCAGCCCCAGCATTTT. This encodes CASSETGHSNQPQHF. The J gene is TRBJ1-5, the V gene TRBV6-8; the D gene is possibly TRBD1 (6 bases). This CDR3 has 15 residues. The V end lost 5 bases, the J end lost 0 bases, and 11 bases lay between the germline ends. Germline CDR1 reads MNHGY; CDR2 reads SAAAGT.

The chain uses TRBV7-5 and TRBJ2-2; the DNA was not compared with TRBD1, the D call given in the table. TRBV7-5 is a documented pseudogene. CDR3 length: 15 amino acids. CDR3 loop: CASSMGTGRAGELFF. The DNA of the CDR3 is TGTGCCAGCAGCATGGGGACAGGGAGGGCCGGGGAGCTGTTTTTT.

This chain connects TRBV6-8 to TRBJ2-7; unclear D gene. The CDR3 is made up of 16 amino acids. V gave up 2 bases and J gave up 0 bases, with 14 bases separating them. Germline assignment: CDR1 MNHGY and CDR2 SAAAGT. In DNA form, the CDR3 reads TGTGCCAGCAGTTACACCACCGGCCAAATCTCCTACGAGCAGTACTTC. Amino acids: CASSYTTGQISYEQYF.

The chain combines TRBV6-7 with TRBJ2-3; a possible D gene is TRBD2 (5 bases). TRBV6-7 has ORF status, its function being uncertain. The CDR3 is 11 residues long. V was shortened by 9 bases and J by 2 bases, with 6 bases between the two germline ends. CDR3 sequence reads: CASSDTDTQYF. CDR3 sequence (DNA): TGTGCCAGTAGCGACACAGATACGCAGTATTTT.

The rearrangement links TRBV30 to TRBJ1-1, with D possibly TRBD1 on 5 matching bases. The V end lost 0 bases, the J end lost 1 base, and 6 bases lay between the germline ends. This CDR3 region has 13 residues. Germline V lookup: CDR1 GTSNPN, CDR2 SVGIG (reference sequence). CDR3 sequence reads: CAWSVQANTEAFF. CDR3 nucleotide sequence: TGTGCCTGGAGTGTACAGGCGAACACTGAAGCTTTCTTT.

The V call is TRBV5-1, the J call TRBJ2-1; D unresolved. Germline CDR1 is SGHRS and CDR2 is YFSETQ. Trimming left V 0 bases short and J 6 bases short, with 10 bases between. The CDR3 runs 14 residues. The CDR3 reads CASSLVAASNEQFF. CDR3 sequence (DNA): TGCGCCAGCAGCTTGGTAGCAGCGAGCAATGAGCAGTTCTTC.

The genes are TRBV5-1 and TRBJ2-7, with 8 bases aligning to TRBD2. CDR3 length: 16 amino acids. Per the germline V gene, CDR1 is SGHRS and CDR2 is YFSETQ. V dropped 1 base and J dropped 0; count of bases not matched to a gene: 6. CDR3 amino acids: CASSLRAGTSSYEQYF. The DNA for the CDR3 is TGCGCCAGCAGCTTGAGGGCCGGGACTAGCTCCTACGAGCAGTACTTC. The whole variable domain, remainder taken from reference TRBV5-1 and TRBJ2-7, is KAGVTQTPRYLIKTRGQQVTLSCSPISGHRSVSWYQQTPGQGLQFLFEYFSETQRNKGNFPGRFSGRQFSNSRSEMNVSTLELGDSALYLCASSLRAGTSSYEQYFGPGTRLTVT.

J is TRBJ2-1 and V is TRBV28; TRBD2 matches 8 bases. Germline V gene data show CDR1 as MDHEN and CDR2 as SYDVKM. The CDR3 totals 15 residues. J was trimmed by 2 bases and V by 5 bases; bases with no gene match: 5. The CDR3 DNA reads as TGTGCCAGCAGTGTTACTAGCGGACCCTACAATGAGCAGTTCTTC. It translates to CASSVTSGPYNEQFF.

By share, this clone counts as medium-sized. V usage is TRBV11-3 and J usage is TRBJ1-2; D not resolved. Germline V gene sequence: CDR1 SGHNT, CDR2 YENEEA. The germline V and J ends were trimmed by 3 bases and 6 bases, with 20 bases remaining between them. The CDR3 sequence is 16 residues long. The CDR3, as DNA: TGTGCCAGCAGCTTGTCGACGTGGTCTCCTGCCAATGGCTACACCTTC. It translates to CASSLSTWSPANGYTF.

This clone was recorded a few times. V gene TRBV6-8 combines with J gene TRBJ1-3; D possibly corresponds to TRBD1 (5 bases). Germline CDR1 is MNHGY and CDR2 is SAAAGT. Trimming left V 10 bases short and J 0 bases short, with 25 bases between. This CDR3 has 18 amino acids. The chain's CDR3 is CAISPAPGQQLSGNTIYF. CDR3 sequence (DNA): TGTGCCATCAGCCCGGCCCCCGGACAACAACTCTCTGGAAACACCATATATTTT.